The table lists the clone carrying this T cell receptor beta chain with a count of one. The antigen is unknown. The libraries were made with immunoSEQ version 4 in survey mode. Sequencing used immunoSEQ multiplex PCR; TCRdb keeps in-frame clones, though not all of them. The sample consists of 25,000 to 35,000 clones, roughly 70% of them appearing once. Cells were stimulated with overlapping HIV-1 Gag 15-mer peptides. Responding CD4+ T cells were sorted by upregulation of both CD40 ligand and CD69. The data originate from a study of persistence of HIV-infected CD4 T cells. Study-wide context: Suppressive ART had lasted a median of roughly eight years. Findings of the study overall: Bulk TCR data could not be restricted to HIV-1-infected CMV-responding cells.

CDR3 length: 13 residues. The trim removed 7 bases at V and 1 base at J, leaving 0 bases unmatched. Germline V gives CDR1 KGHDR, CDR2 SFDVKD. The chain carries TRBV24-1 and TRBJ2-1, with 7 bases fitting TRBD2. This clonotype was sampled from an adult man with HIV who was CMV-seropositive. This specimen consisted of CD4+ T cells sorted from PBMCs after roughly 18-hour stimulation, obtained from a patient who received antiretroviral therapy. In DNA, the CDR3 is TGTGCCACCAGGGGGGGGTCCTACAATGAGCAGTTCTTC. Translation: CATRGGSYNEQFF.